The 27 T cell receptor beta chains below come from one sample, sequenced in a study of blood T cell repertoires in COVID-19. This table comes from immunoSEQ multiplex PCR, and its TCRdb copy is limited to in-frame clones, with some not included. The sample includes some 41,000 clones, 65% to 85% of them seen just once. Input material: peripheral blood. Source of these receptors: a woman older than 75 with active or convalescent COVID-19.

The J gene is TRBJ1-5, the V gene TRBV11-2; no definite D call. Trimming shortened V by 1 base and J by 2 bases, and 9 bases separated the two germline ends. The CDR3 runs to 15 residues. Germline V gives CDR1 SGHAT, CDR2 FQNNGV. In DNA, the CDR3 is TGTGCCAGCAGCTTAGGTCCCCTCCGCAATCAGCCCCAGCATTTT. Its translation: CASSLGPLRNQPQHF. Filled out from reference TRBV11-2 and TRBJ1-5, the complete variable domain reads EAGVAQSPRYKIIEKRQSVAFWCNPISGHATLYWYQQILGQGPKLLIQFQNNGVVDDSQLPKDRFSAERLKGVDSTLKIQPAKLEDSAVYLCASSLGPLRNQPQHFGDGTRLSIL.

V gene TRBV28 combines with J gene TRBJ2-1; D call uncertain. The CDR3 runs 12 residues. V lost 1 base and J lost 4, with 2 bases in between. Germline assignment: CDR1 MDHEN and CDR2 SYDVKM. The CDR3 DNA reads as TGTGCCAGCAGTTTATCGTACAATGAGCAGTTCTTC. Translating it yields CASSLSYNEQFF.

The CDR3, as DNA: TGTGCCAGCAGTTCGCTCGGGGTTACACTCAATGAGCAGTTCTTC. This translates into CASSSLGVTLNEQFF. The rearrangement uses TRBV28 and TRBJ2-1, with D possibly matching TRBD2 (5 bases). The germline V gene encodes CDR1 MDHEN and CDR2 SYDVKM. This CDR3 contains 15 residues. Trimming took 4 bases from V and 6 from J, leaving 16 bases between them.

The J gene is TRBJ2-2, the V gene TRBV5-1; the match to TRBD1 covers 10 bases. Looked up from germline, CDR1 is SGHRS and CDR2 is YFSETQ. The CDR3 is made up of 18 amino acids. The V gene end was trimmed by 3 bases and the J gene end by 1 base; junction bases not matched to a gene: 9. The CDR3 coding sequence is TGCGCCAGCAGCTGGTCCCGGGACAGGGGATGGAACACCGGGGAGCTGTTTTTT. Translation: CASSWSRDRGWNTGELFF.

This clone was seen just once. The V and J genes are TRBV7-3 and TRBJ2-7; TRBD2 aligns across 9 bases. The CDR3 has 14 amino acids. Per germline, CDR1 SGHTA and CDR2 FQGTGA. The V gene end was trimmed by 5 bases and the J gene end by 6 bases; junction bases not matched to a gene: 8. CDR3 sequence reads: CASSLAGTSSEQYF. CDR3 coding DNA: TGTGCCAGCAGCCTGGCCGGGACTAGCAGCGAGCAGTACTTC. Using reference TRBV7-3 and TRBJ2-7 for the parts outside the CDR3, the full variable domain is GAGVSQTPSNKVTEKGKYVELRCDPISGHTALYWYRQSLGQGPEFLIYFQGTGAADDSGLPNDRFFAVRPEGSVSTLKIQRTERGDSAVYLCASSLAGTSSEQYFGPGTRLTVT.

The chain combines TRBV5-5 with TRBJ1-1, with D perhaps TRBD1 (5 bases). Germline-derived CDR1 and CDR2 are SGHKS and YYEKEE (reference sequence). With 0 bases removed from V and 5 bases from J, the gap between germline ends came to 14 bases. This CDR3 comprises 15 residues. CDR3 DNA: TGTGCCAGCAGCTTGGCCGGTAGGGGAGGGACTGAAGCTTTCTTT. Translating it yields CASSLAGRGGTEAFF.

The chain has TRBV6-6 and TRBJ2-1; TRBD1 matches at 9 bases. Per the germline V gene, CDR1 is MNHNY and CDR2 is SVGAGI (reference sequence). The CDR3 runs 15 residues. J lost 4 bases, V lost 8 bases, and 9 bases had no gene match. CDR3 sequence: CASSAWTGAYNEQFF. The CDR3 DNA reads as TGTGCCAGCTCGGCCTGGACAGGGGCGTACAATGAGCAGTTCTTC.

The chain employs TRBV6-5 and TRBJ1-4, with a weak D call TRBD1 (6 bases). CDR1 is MNHEY, CDR2 SVGAGI, per germline. This CDR3 region has 12 residues. Trimming took 6 bases from V and 8 from J, leaving 10 bases between them. For the CDR3, the DNA is TGTGCCAGCAGACAGGGAGGGGAAAAACTGTTTTTT. It translates to CASRQGGEKLFF.

This clone has just one count. This chain links TRBV2 with TRBJ2-7; D is possibly TRBD1 (6 bases). The ends were cut back, 4 bases at V and 2 bases at J, with 6 bases in the middle. This CDR3 is built from 12 residues. CDR1 and CDR2 from the germline V gene are SNHLY and FYNNEI. CDR3 amino acids: CASSGQAYEQYF. The CDR3 DNA reads as TGTGCCAGCAGTGGACAGGCCTACGAGCAGTACTTC.

The V and J genes are TRBV7-2 and TRBJ1-1; 9 bases align to TRBD1. The trim removed 5 bases at V and 1 base at J, leaving 8 bases unmatched. Germline values: CDR1 SGHTA, CDR2 FQGNSA. This CDR3 has 16 residues. The CDR3 DNA reads as TGTGCCAGCAGCCCTTCACAGGGGGCGGGGAACACTGAAGCTTTCTTT. It translates to CASSPSQGAGNTEAFF.

V is TRBV12-3 or TRBV12-4 and J is TRBJ2-1, with TRBD2 identical over 7 bases. This CDR3 is 13 amino acids long. Trimming at V came to 3 bases and at J to 8 bases, leaving 4 bases not matched to a gene. This chain's CDR3 is CASSFREAYEQFF. DNA for the CDR3: TGTGCCAGCAGTTTTCGGGAGGCCTATGAGCAGTTCTTC.

The genes are TRBV4-1 and TRBJ2-2, with 9 bases matching TRBD2. Germline loops: CDR1 MGHRA, CDR2 YSYEKL. V was pared by 0 bases and J by 5 bases, with 4 bases of the junction left unmatched. The CDR3 is made up of 16 amino acids. DNA of the CDR3: TGCGCCAGCAGCCAAGATCGGAGCGGGAGGACCGGGGAGCTGTTTTTT. It is translated as CASSQDRSGRTGELFF.

The table lists this clone with a few counts. J is TRBJ1-1 and V is TRBV28; the match to TRBD1 covers 7 bases. Trimming at V came to 11 bases and at J to 2 bases, leaving 8 bases not matched to a gene. The CDR3 consists of 13 residues. From germline, CDR1 is MDHEN and CDR2 SYDVKM. CDR3 DNA sequence: TGTGCCGTTTACAGGGGATTCAACACTGAAGCTTTCTTT. This encodes CAVYRGFNTEAFF.

J is TRBJ2-7 and V is TRBV14, with D maybe TRBD2 (6 bases). Trimming pared 7 bases from V and 4 bases from J, leaving 11 bases between. The CDR3 has 12 amino acids. Germline assignment: CDR1 SGHDN and CDR2 FVKESK. The CDR3 protein is CASNAAGYEQYF. CDR3 DNA sequence: TGTGCCAGCAACGCCGCGGGGTACGAGCAGTACTTC.

The genes are TRBV25-1 and TRBJ1-6, with D uncertain. V was trimmed by 4 bases and J by 5 bases, leaving 15 bases between them. Germline V gene data show CDR1 as MGHDK and CDR2 as SYGVNS. The CDR3 is 16 residues long. The CDR3 DNA is TGTGCCAGCAGTGCTTCGAGGAACACCCATAATTCACCCCTCCACTTT. Protein: CASSASRNTHNSPLHF.

The J gene is TRBJ2-7, the V gene TRBV30; 8 bases map to TRBD1. V trimming: 4 bases; J trimming: 6 bases; junction bases outside the gene matches: 14. In germline, CDR1 is GTSNPN, CDR2 SVGIG (reference sequence). This CDR3 spans 15 amino acids. The CDR3 reads CAWTKTGEVRCEQYF. CDR3 bases: TGTGCCTGGACGAAGACAGGGGAGGTCCGTTGCGAGCAGTACTTC.

The chain joins TRBV4-2 to TRBJ1-2; D uncertain. The germline V gene has CDR1 LGHNA and CDR2 YNFKEQ. V lost 0 bases and J 4 bases, leaving 9 bases between the germline ends. The CDR3 sequence is 14 residues long. The CDR3 protein is CASSQDQAVYGYTF. CDR3 DNA sequence: TGTGCCAGCAGCCAAGATCAGGCCGTCTATGGCTACACCTTC.

This chain uses TRBV10-3 with TRBJ1-5; weak D call: TRBD1 (6 bases). The CDR3 runs 15 residues. The V end was cut by 0 bases, the J end by 3 bases, with 9 bases between. Germline V gene lookup returns CDR1 ENHRY and CDR2 SYGVKD. This CDR3 is CAISESGDTNQPQHF. CDR3 bases: TGTGCCATCAGTGAGTCGGGGGACACCAATCAGCCCCAGCATTTT.

The chain recombines TRBV9 with TRBJ1-5; possible D gene TRBD1, 5 bases. The length of the CDR3 is 13 residues. Trimming removed 3 bases at V and 11 bases at J, with 15 bases between. CDR1 and CDR2 (germline): SGDLS, YYNGEE. The CDR3 spells CASSGTPEGAQHF. DNA for the CDR3: TGTGCCAGCAGCGGGACACCCGAAGGGGCCCAGCATTTT. The variable domain in full, with the rest retrieved from reference TRBV9 and TRBJ1-5, is DSGVTQTPKHLITATGQRVTLRCSPRSGDLSVYWYQQSLDQGLQFLIQYYNGEERAKGNILERFSAQQFPDLHSELNLSSLELGDSALYFCASSGTPEGAQHFGDGTRLSIL.

This clone was seen more than once but under ten times. V and J are TRBV28 and TRBJ1-1; 10 bases align to TRBD1. Germline assignment: CDR1 MDHEN and CDR2 SYDVKM. CDR3 size: 17 residues. V was clipped by 3 bases and J by 1 base; unmatched bases: 8. The CDR3 nucleotides are TGTGCCAGCAGTTTTGAGGGACAGGGGATGGGGAACACTGAAGCTTTCTTT. Translation gives CASSFEGQGMGNTEAFF. Combining the CDR3 with reference TRBV28 and TRBJ1-1 gives the whole variable domain DVKVTQSSRYLVKRTGEKVFLECVQDMDHENMFWYRQDPGLGLRLIYFSYDVKMKEKGDIPEGYSVSREKKERFSLILESASTNQTSMYLCASSFEGQGMGNTEAFFGQGTRLTVV.

Here the CDR3 DNA reads TGCGCCAGCAGCTTGGGAGAACCTAATTCACCCCTCCACTTT. It is translated as CASSLGEPNSPLHF. V gene TRBV5-1 combines with J gene TRBJ1-6, with D uncertain. CDR1 SGHRS and CDR2 YFSETQ come from the germline V gene. V shed 0 bases and J shed 6 bases, with 7 bases lying between them. This CDR3 spans 14 amino acids.

The CDR3 loop is CAISDLRTSSGANVLTF. The DNA of the CDR3 is TGTGCCATCAGTGACCTACGAACTAGCTCTGGGGCCAACGTCCTGACTTTC. The rearrangement joins TRBV10-3 to TRBJ2-6, with D possibly matching TRBD2 (5 bases). Per the germline V gene, CDR1 is ENHRY and CDR2 is SYGVKD. This CDR3 contains 17 residues. V lost 3 bases to trimming and J lost 0 bases, with 12 bases between them.

The chain links TRBV29-1 to TRBJ1-2; D call uncertain. The V end was cut by 4 bases, the J end by 0 bases, with 3 bases between. CDR3 size: 11 residues. CDR1 is SQVTM and CDR2 is ANQGSEA in the germline V gene. CDR3 DNA: TGCAGCGTTGCCTCTAACTATGGCTACACCTTC. This sequence encodes CSVASNYGYTF.

The rearrangement links TRBV9 to TRBJ1-6, with a tentative D call TRBD1 (5 bases). V was shortened by 0 bases and J by 5 bases, with 18 bases between the two germline ends. Germline lookup yields CDR1 SGDLS and CDR2 YYNGEE. This CDR3 has 18 residues. This chain's CDR3 is CASSVDEIGTGHNSPLHF. The CDR3 DNA reads as TGTGCCAGCAGCGTAGATGAAATCGGTACAGGTCATAATTCACCCCTCCACTTT.

The rearrangement uses TRBV19 and TRBJ1-2; TRBD1 is a possible D gene (5 bases). The ends were cut back, 10 bases at V and 4 bases at J, with 19 bases in the middle. The CDR3 loop spans 14 amino acids. CDR1 and CDR2 (germline): LNHDA, SQIVND (reference sequence). The CDR3 protein is CATNVVGGSYGYTF. CDR3 bases: TGTGCCACAAACGTCGTCGGGGGGTCCTATGGCTACACCTTC.

The genes are TRBV7-9 and TRBJ2-7; D is uncertain. V lost 5 bases and J lost 0, with 8 bases in between. CDR1 is SEHNR, CDR2 FQNEAQ, per germline (reference sequence). CDR3 size: 13 residues. Written as DNA, the CDR3 is TGTGCCAGCAGCCAAGACATCTCCTACGAGCAGTACTTC. Its protein is CASSQDISYEQYF.

A few counts support this clone. The rearrangement uses TRBV29-1 and TRBJ2-3, with 7 positions matching TRBD1. This CDR3 has 15 amino acids. Germline V lookup: CDR1 SQVTM, CDR2 ANQGSEA. Trimming cost V 7 bases and J 2 bases; bases outside gene matches: 12. CDR3 in DNA: TGCAGCGGAAACAGGGGCGAATTACACACAGATACGCAGTATTTT. Residues: CSGNRGELHTDTQYF.